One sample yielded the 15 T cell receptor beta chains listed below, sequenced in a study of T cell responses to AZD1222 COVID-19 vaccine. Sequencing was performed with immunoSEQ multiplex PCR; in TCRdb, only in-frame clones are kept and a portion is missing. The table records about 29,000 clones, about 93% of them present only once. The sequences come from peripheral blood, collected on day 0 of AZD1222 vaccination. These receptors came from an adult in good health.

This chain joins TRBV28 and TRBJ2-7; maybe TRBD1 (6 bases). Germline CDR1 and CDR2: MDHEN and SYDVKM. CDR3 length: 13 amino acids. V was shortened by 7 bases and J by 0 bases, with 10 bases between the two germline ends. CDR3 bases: TGTGCCAGCAATAGGGGGTACTCCTACGAGCAGTACTTC. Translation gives CASNRGYSYEQYF.

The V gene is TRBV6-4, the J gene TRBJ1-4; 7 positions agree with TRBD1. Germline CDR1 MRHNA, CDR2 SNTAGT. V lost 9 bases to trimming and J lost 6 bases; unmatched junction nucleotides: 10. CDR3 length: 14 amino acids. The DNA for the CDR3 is TGTGCCAGTGACAGGGTGAGAGGGGATGAAAAACTGTTTTTT. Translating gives CASDRVRGDEKLFF.

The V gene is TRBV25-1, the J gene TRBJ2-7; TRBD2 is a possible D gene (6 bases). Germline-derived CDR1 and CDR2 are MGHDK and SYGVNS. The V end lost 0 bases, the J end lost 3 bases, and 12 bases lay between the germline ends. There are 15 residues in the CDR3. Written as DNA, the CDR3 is TGTGCCAGCAGTGAATATAATCCTAGCGTCTACGAGCAGTACTTC. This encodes CASSEYNPSVYEQYF.

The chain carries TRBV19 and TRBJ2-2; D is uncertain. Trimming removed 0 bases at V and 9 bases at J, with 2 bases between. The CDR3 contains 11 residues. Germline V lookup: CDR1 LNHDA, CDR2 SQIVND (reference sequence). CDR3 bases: TGTGCCAGTAGTATAGAGAGGGAGCTGTTTTTT. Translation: CASSIERELFF.

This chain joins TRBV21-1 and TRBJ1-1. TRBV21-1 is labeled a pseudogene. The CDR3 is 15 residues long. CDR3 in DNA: TGTGCCAGCAGCACCTGGGACCCAAGGGACACTGAAGCTTTCTTT. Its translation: CASSTWDPRDTEAFF.

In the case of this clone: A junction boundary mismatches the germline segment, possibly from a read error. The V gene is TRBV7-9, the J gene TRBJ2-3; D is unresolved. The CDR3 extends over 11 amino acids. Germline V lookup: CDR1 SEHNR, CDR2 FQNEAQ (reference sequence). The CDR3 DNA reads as TGTGCCGGCAGCCCTCAAGATACGCAGTATTTT. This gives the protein CAGSPQDTQYF.

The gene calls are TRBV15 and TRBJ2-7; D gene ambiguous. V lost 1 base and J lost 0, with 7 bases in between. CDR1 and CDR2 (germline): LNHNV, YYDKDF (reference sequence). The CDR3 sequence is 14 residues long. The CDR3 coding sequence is TGTGCCACCAGCAGAGCGGTCCTCTCCTACGAGCAGTACTTC. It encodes CATSRAVLSYEQYF. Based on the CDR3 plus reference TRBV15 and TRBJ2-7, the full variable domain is DAMVIQNPRYQVTQFGKPVTLSCSQTLNHNVMYWYQQKSSQAPKLLFHYYDKDFNNEADTPDNFQSRRPNTSFCFLDIRSPGLGDTAMYLCATSRAVLSYEQYFGPGTRLTVT.

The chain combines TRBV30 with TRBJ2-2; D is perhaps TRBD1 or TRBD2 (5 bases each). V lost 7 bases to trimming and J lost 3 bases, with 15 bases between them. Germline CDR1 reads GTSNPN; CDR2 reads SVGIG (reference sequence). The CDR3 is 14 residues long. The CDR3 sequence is CASGTARYTGELFF. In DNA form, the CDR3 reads TGTGCCTCTGGGACGGCTCGGTACACCGGGGAGCTGTTTTTT. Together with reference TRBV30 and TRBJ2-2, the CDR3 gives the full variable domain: SQTIHQWPATLVQPVGSPLSLECTVEGTSNPNLYWYRQAAGRGLQLLFYSVGIGQISSEVPQNLSASRPQDRQFILSSKKLLLSDSGFYLCASGTARYTGELFFGEGSRLTVL.

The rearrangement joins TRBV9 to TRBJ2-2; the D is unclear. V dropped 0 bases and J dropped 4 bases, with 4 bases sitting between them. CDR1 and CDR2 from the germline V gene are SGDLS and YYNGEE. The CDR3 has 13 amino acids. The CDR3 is CASSVGSTGELFF. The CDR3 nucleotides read TGTGCCAGCAGCGTAGGCTCCACCGGGGAGCTGTTTTTT.

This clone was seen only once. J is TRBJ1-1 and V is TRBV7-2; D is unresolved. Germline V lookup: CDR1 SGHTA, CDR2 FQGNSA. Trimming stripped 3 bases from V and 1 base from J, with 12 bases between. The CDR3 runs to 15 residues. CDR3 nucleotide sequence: TGTGCCAGCAGCTTCACTGGGGTAGGGAACACTGAAGCTTTCTTT. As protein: CASSFTGVGNTEAFF.

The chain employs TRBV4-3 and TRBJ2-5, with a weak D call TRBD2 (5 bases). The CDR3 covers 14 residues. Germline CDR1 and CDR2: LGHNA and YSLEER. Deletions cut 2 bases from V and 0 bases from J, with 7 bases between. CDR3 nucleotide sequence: TGCGCCAGCAGCCAATTGCGGGACCAAGAGACCCAGTACTTC. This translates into CASSQLRDQETQYF.

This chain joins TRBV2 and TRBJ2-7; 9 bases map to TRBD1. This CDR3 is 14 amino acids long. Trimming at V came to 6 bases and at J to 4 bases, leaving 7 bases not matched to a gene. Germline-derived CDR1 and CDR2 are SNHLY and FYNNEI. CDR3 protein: CASSRQGGTYEQYF. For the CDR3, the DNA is TGTGCCAGCAGCCGACAGGGGGGAACTTACGAGCAGTACTTC.

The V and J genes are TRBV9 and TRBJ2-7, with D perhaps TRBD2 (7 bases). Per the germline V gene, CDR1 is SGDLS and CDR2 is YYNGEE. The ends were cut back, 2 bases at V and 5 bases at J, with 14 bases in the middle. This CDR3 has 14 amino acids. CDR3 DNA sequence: TGTGCCAGCAGCGTCCTAGGGGGGGCGAACGAGCAGTACTTC. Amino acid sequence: CASSVLGGANEQYF.

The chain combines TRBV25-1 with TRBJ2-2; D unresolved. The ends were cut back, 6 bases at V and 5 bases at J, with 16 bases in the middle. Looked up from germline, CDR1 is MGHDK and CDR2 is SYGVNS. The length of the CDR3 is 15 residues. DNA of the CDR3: TGTGCCAGCAGGGATCCCTCTGCAGTAACCGGGGAGCTGTTTTTT. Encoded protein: CASRDPSAVTGELFF.

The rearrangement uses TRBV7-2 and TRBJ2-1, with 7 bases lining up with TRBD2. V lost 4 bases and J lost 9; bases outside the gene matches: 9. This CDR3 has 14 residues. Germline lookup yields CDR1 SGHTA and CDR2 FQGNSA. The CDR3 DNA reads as TGTGCCAGCAGCTCCCCTATAACTAGCGCTGAGCAGTTCTTC. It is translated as CASSSPITSAEQFF. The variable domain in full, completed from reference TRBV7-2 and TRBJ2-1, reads GAGVSQSPSNKVTEKGKDVELRCDPISGHTALYWYRQSLGQGLEFLIYFQGNSAPDKSGLPSDRFSAERTGGSVSTLTIQRTQQEDSAVYLCASSSPITSAEQFFGPGTRLTVL.